This entry lists 18 T cell receptor beta chains sequenced from one sample in a study of OX40 agonist ivuxolimab in advanced cancers. This table comes from immunoSEQ multiplex PCR, and its TCRdb copy is limited to in-frame clones, with some not included. Of just under 65,000 clones listed, approximately 85% are singletons. This specimen was CD4+ or CD8+ T cells sorted from blood, taken in a trial of the OX40 agonist ivuxolimab. The receptors here all came from an adult with an advanced solid tumor such as melanoma, head and neck, liver or kidney cancer.

The gene calls are TRBV7-8 and TRBJ2-2; maybe TRBD1 (6 bases). The CDR3 is 16 amino acids. The germline gives CDR1 SGHVS, CDR2 FQNEAQ. V shed 5 bases and J shed 5 bases, with 18 bases lying between them. The CDR3 DNA reads TGTGCCAGCAGCCCAGTGGGACAAGTGGCGACCGGGGAGCTGTTTTTT. Its protein is CASSPVGQVATGELFF.

The chain links TRBV10-3 to TRBJ1-5; no reliable D call. Germline lookup yields CDR1 ENHRY and CDR2 SYGVKD. This CDR3 region has 16 residues. The germline V and J ends were trimmed by 1 base and 6 bases, with 16 bases remaining between them. CDR3 nucleotide sequence: TGTGCCATCAGTGAGTTCGGTAAGGTTGACGGTCAGCCCCAGCATTTT. This gives the protein CAISEFGKVDGQPQHF.

The V call is TRBV9, the J call TRBJ1-1, with D perhaps TRBD1 (6 bases). Germline lookup yields CDR1 SGDLS and CDR2 YYNGEE. Trimming left V 5 bases short and J 3 bases short, with 14 bases between. CDR3 length equals 14 residues. CDR3 bases: TGTGCCAGCAGTAGAACAGGGTGGGACACTGAAGCTTTCTTT. Protein: CASSRTGWDTEAFF.

This clone was found once. The V call is TRBV7-8, the J call TRBJ2-7; D gene unclear. CDR1 is SGHVS, CDR2 FQNEAQ, per germline. Between the trimmed V and J ends, which lost 3 bases and 3 bases, there was a span of 18 bases. The CDR3 length is 16 residues. The CDR3 region is CASSFIPGLVDYEQYF. For the CDR3, the DNA is TGTGCCAGCAGCTTTATTCCGGGTCTGGTGGACTACGAGCAGTACTTC.

This clone is a singleton in its sample. The rearrangement joins TRBV5-5 to TRBJ1-2, with D possibly matching TRBD1 (6 bases). The CDR3 is 15 residues long. The ends were cut back, 2 bases at V and 1 base at J, with 12 bases in the middle. In germline, CDR1 is SGHKS, CDR2 YYEKEE (reference sequence). CDR3 amino acids: CASSFRDMDNYGYTF. The DNA for the CDR3 is TGTGCCAGCAGCTTCCGGGACATGGATAACTATGGCTACACCTTC.

The chain carries TRBV27 and TRBJ2-2; tentatively, D is TRBD1 (6 bases). The CDR3 sequence is 16 residues long. V lost 5 bases to trimming and J lost 6 bases, with 19 bases between them. Germline V gene lookup returns CDR1 MNHEY and CDR2 SMNVEV (reference sequence). The CDR3 bases are TGTGCCAGCAGTCCTAGGACAGTCCCTTTGTCCGGGGAGCTGTTTTTT. Amino acids: CASSPRTVPLSGELFF.

This chain links TRBV5-1 with TRBJ2-5, with a possible D match to TRBD2 (6 bases). Between the trimmed V and J ends, which lost 3 bases and 5 bases, there was a span of 14 bases. The CDR3 consists of 14 residues. Germline loops: CDR1 SGHRS, CDR2 YFSETQ. The CDR3 DNA is TGCGCCAGCAGCTCCAGCGGGCGACGGGAGACCCAGTACTTC. Translation: CASSSSGRRETQYF.

The V and J genes are TRBV10-3 and TRBJ2-3, with D hard to call. Germline V gives CDR1 ENHRY, CDR2 SYGVKD. This CDR3 contains 13 residues. With 4 bases removed from V and 6 bases from J, the gap between germline ends came to 11 bases. Written as DNA, the CDR3 is TGTGCCATCAGTGTAATTGGGTCGGATACGCAGTATTTT. Encoded protein: CAISVIGSDTQYF.

The rearrangement links TRBV28 to TRBJ1-1, with D hard to call. In germline, CDR1 is MDHEN, CDR2 SYDVKM. Trimming took 5 bases from V and 4 from J, leaving 17 bases between them. The CDR3 runs to 15 residues. CDR3 amino acids: CASSPTHVIVTEAFF. For the CDR3, the DNA is TGTGCCAGCAGTCCCACCCACGTTATTGTCACTGAAGCTTTCTTT.

This chain uses TRBV10-3 with TRBJ2-4; 10 bases are shared with TRBD1. The CDR3 loop spans 16 amino acids. J gave up 6 bases and V 0 bases, and 5 bases lay outside the gene matches. The V gene's germline CDR1 is ENHRY and CDR2 SYGVKD. The CDR3 region is CAISESGQGEVNIQYF. Written as DNA, the CDR3 is TGTGCCATCAGTGAGTCCGGACAGGGGGAGGTAAACATTCAGTACTTC.

The chain joins TRBV27 to TRBJ2-7; a weak D match, TRBD2 (7 bases). Trimming took off 3 bases at V and 3 bases at J, with 12 bases between the two ends. Germline CDR1 and CDR2: MNHEY and SMNVEV (reference sequence). This CDR3 has 14 residues. The CDR3 nucleotides are TGTGCCAGCAGTTTGCGGGGGCCCTTCTACGAGCAGTACTTC. It is translated as CASSLRGPFYEQYF.

The DNA of the CDR3 is TGCAGCGCCGCCGGGGCCTTGACAGGGGTGGGCACTGAAGCTTTCTTT. Translated, it gives CSAAGALTGVGTEAFF. The V call is TRBV29-1, the J call TRBJ1-1, with 8 nucleotides matching TRBD1. The CDR3 runs 16 residues. Unmatched junction bases numbered 17, after V lost 7 bases and J lost 4 bases. Germline CDR1 is SQVTM and CDR2 is ANQGSEA.

The chain carries TRBV4-3 and TRBJ1-3; the match to TRBD1 covers 7 bases. Germline CDR1 is LGHNA and CDR2 is YSLEER. Trimming took 1 base from V and 3 from J; bases not matched to a gene: 3. The CDR3 is 15 residues long. This CDR3 is CASSQVQGLGNTIYF. The CDR3 DNA reads as TGCGCCAGCAGCCAAGTACAGGGGCTTGGAAACACCATATATTTT.

V gene TRBV6-1 combines with J gene TRBJ1-2; D call uncertain. From germline, CDR1 is MNHNS and CDR2 SASEGT. This CDR3 has 14 amino acids. Trimming cost V 5 bases and J 2 bases, with 12 bases left between them. CDR3 bases: TGTGCCAGCAGTTCGACAAGAACGAACTATGGCTACACCTTC. It specifies CASSSTRTNYGYTF.

This chain joins TRBV5-5 and TRBJ2-7; possible D gene TRBD1, 6 bases. V lost 0 bases, J lost 2 bases, and 15 bases lay in between. The germline V gene has CDR1 SGHKS and CDR2 YYEKEE (reference sequence). The CDR3 runs 16 residues. The CDR3 DNA sequence: TGTGCCAGCAGCTTGGACAGGGACATCCGGACCTACGAGCAGTACTTC. Its translation: CASSLDRDIRTYEQYF.

The J gene is TRBJ1-5, the V gene TRBV5-1; TRBD1 is a possible D gene (6 bases). V lost 0 bases and J lost 7, with 11 bases in between. The CDR3 runs 14 residues. Germline lookup yields CDR1 SGHRS and CDR2 YFSETQ. The CDR3 sequence is CASSLAGEDQPQHF. The CDR3 nucleotides read TGCGCCAGCAGCTTGGCAGGGGAAGACCAGCCCCAGCATTTT.

The rearrangement uses TRBV9 and TRBJ1-4, with 8 bases lining up with TRBD1. The CDR3 is 14 residues long. Germline loops: CDR1 SGDLS, CDR2 YYNGEE. After removal of 0 bases from V and 8 bases from J, the junction contained 3 bases not matched to a gene. CDR3 protein: CASSVGRTGEKLFF. The CDR3 bases are TGTGCCAGCAGCGTAGGAAGGACAGGGGAAAAACTGTTTTTT.

CDR3 DNA: TGTGCCAGCAGTCCCCTCCAGGGGAGGAACATTCAGTACTTC. Its protein is CASSPLQGRNIQYF. The chain recombines TRBV27 with TRBJ2-4, with D perhaps being TRBD1 or TRBD2 (6 bases each). The CDR3 is made up of 14 amino acids. V lost 5 bases and J lost 7, with 15 bases in between. The germline V gene has CDR1 MNHEY and CDR2 SMNVEV (reference sequence).